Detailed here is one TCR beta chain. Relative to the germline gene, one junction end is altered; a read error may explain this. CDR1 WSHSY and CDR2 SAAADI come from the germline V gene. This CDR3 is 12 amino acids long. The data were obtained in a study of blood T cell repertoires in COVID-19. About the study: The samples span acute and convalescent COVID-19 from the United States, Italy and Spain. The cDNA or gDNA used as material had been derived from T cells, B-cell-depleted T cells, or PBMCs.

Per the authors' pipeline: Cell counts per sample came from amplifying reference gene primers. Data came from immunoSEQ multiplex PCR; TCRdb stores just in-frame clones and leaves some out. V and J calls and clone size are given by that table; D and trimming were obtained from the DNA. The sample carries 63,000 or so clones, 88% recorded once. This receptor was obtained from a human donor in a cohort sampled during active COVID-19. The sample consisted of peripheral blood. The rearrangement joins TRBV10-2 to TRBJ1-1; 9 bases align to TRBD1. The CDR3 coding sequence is TGCGCCAGCAGTGAGAATCCGGGACAGGGTTCCTTT. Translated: CASSENPGQGSF.